The 32 T cell receptor beta chains listed next were all sequenced from one sample in a study of shared clonotypes between healthy human individuals. Sequenced by immunoSEQ multiplex PCR; TCRdb stores in-frame clones only, minus some. The repertoire includes approximately 700,000 clones, around three quarters of them detected once, and 1.5% to 2% sits in the top ten. Input material: memory CD4+ T cells sorted from blood. As to subset: CD45RA-negative fraction. These receptors all stem from a woman aged 25 to 39 in good health.

This clone was seen only a few times. The CDR3 region has the DNA TGTGCCAGCAGTCCGGGGGCGGGTAACTATGGCTACACCTTC. This gives the protein CASSPGAGNYGYTF. This chain connects TRBV28 to TRBJ1-2, with D perhaps matching TRBD1 (6 bases). CDR3 length: 14 amino acids. Germline lookup yields CDR1 MDHEN and CDR2 SYDVKM. V lost 5 bases and J lost 1, with 11 bases in between.

The chain couples TRBV11-3 to TRBJ1-2, with 10 bases matching TRBD1. J was trimmed by 5 bases and V by 4 bases; bases with no gene match: 10. The CDR3 loop spans 16 amino acids. Germline V CDR1 and CDR2: SGHNT, YENEEA. The CDR3 protein is CASSSVWPGQGYGYTF. Here the CDR3 DNA reads TGTGCCAGCAGCTCCGTCTGGCCGGGACAGGGGTATGGCTACACCTTC. The whole variable domain, remainder taken from reference TRBV11-3 and TRBJ1-2, is EAGVVQSPRYKIIEKKQPVAFWCNPISGHNTLYWYLQNLGQGPELLIRYENEEAVDDSQLPKDRFSAERLKGVDSTLKIQPAELGDSAVYLCASSSVWPGQGYGYTFGSGTRLTVV.

V usage is TRBV28 and J usage is TRBJ1-5; 10 nucleotides align to TRBD1. There are 14 residues in the CDR3. Losses at the gene ends were 2 bases for V and 11 bases for J; bases not matched to a gene: 6. In germline, CDR1 is MDHEN, CDR2 SYDVKM. In DNA, the CDR3 is TGTGCCAGCAGTTTACGACAGGGGGCCATGGCCCAGCATTTT. As protein: CASSLRQGAMAQHF.

This clone was picked up one time. The sample contains more than one DNA sequence encoding this CDR3. This chain connects TRBV28 to TRBJ1-5; a possible D gene is TRBD1 (5 bases). Germline assignment: CDR1 MDHEN and CDR2 SYDVKM. The CDR3 loop spans 15 amino acids. V gave up 1 base and J gave up 4 bases, with 11 bases separating them. CDR3 coding DNA: TGTGCCAGCAGTTTATTCGGGGGTGGGAATCAGCCCCAGCATTTT. Its translation is CASSLFGGGNQPQHF.

The chain couples TRBV4-1 to TRBJ1-2; no clear D. Deletions cut 1 base from V and 4 bases from J, with 13 bases between. The germline V gene has CDR1 MGHRA and CDR2 YSYEKL. The CDR3 contains 15 residues. The CDR3 reads CASSQGASGVYGYTF. CDR3 nucleotides: TGCGCCAGCAGCCAAGGCGCCAGTGGGGTCTATGGCTACACCTTC.

This chain joins TRBV5-1 and TRBJ2-5, with 14 bases lining up with TRBD2. There are 16 residues in the CDR3. Germline V gene data show CDR1 as SGHRS and CDR2 as YFSETQ. The trim removed 0 bases at V and 3 bases at J, leaving 1 base unmatched. DNA of the CDR3: TGCGCCAGCAGCTTGGGGGGACTAGCGGGAGAAGAGACCCAGTACTTC. Amino acids: CASSLGGLAGEETQYF.

The genes are TRBV5-1 and TRBJ1-3; the D gene is possibly TRBD1 (5 bases). CDR1 is SGHRS, CDR2 YFSETQ, per germline. The CDR3 totals 13 residues. V lost 1 base and J lost 9, with 11 bases in between. The CDR3 DNA follows: TGCGCCAGCAGCTTGTCAGGGAGGAGCACCATATATTTT. This codes for CASSLSGRSTIYF.

The table lists this clone with a few counts. The chain joins TRBV6-1 to TRBJ2-7; D ambiguous. Trimming stripped 4 bases from V and 2 bases from J, with 18 bases between. This CDR3 contains 16 residues. Germline V gene data show CDR1 as MNHNS and CDR2 as SASEGT. CDR3 coding DNA: TGTGCCAGCAGTGGAGACAAGGGCAGTGTTACCTACGAGCAGTACTTC. This translates into CASSGDKGSVTYEQYF.

The chain combines TRBV25-1 with TRBJ2-3; the D gene could be TRBD1 or TRBD2 (6 bases each). The CDR3 runs 16 residues. Germline assignment: CDR1 MGHDK and CDR2 SYGVNS. V lost 2 bases and J lost 0, with 12 bases in between. CDR3 sequence: CASSERAGHSTDTQYF. For the CDR3, the DNA is TGTGCCAGCAGTGAACGGGCGGGACACAGCACAGATACGCAGTATTTT.

The rearrangement links TRBV14 to TRBJ2-7; D is uncertain. V was clipped by 0 bases and J by 2 bases, with 17 bases between them. Germline V gives CDR1 SGHDN, CDR2 FVKESK. The CDR3 loop spans 17 amino acids. The CDR3 reads CASSQDWWSGVPYEQYF. The CDR3 coding sequence is TGTGCCAGCAGCCAAGATTGGTGGTCTGGGGTACCCTACGAGCAGTACTTC.

CDR3 in amino acids: CASSQEGTHTYEQYF. CDR3 DNA sequence: TGCGCCAGCAGCCAAGAAGGGACTCATACCTACGAGCAGTACTTC. The V and J genes are TRBV4-1 and TRBJ2-7; TRBD2 might be the D (6 bases). V lost 0 bases, J lost 2 bases, and 11 bases lay in between. Germline-derived CDR1 and CDR2 are MGHRA and YSYEKL. The CDR3 loop spans 15 amino acids.

Points on this clone: The sample has other DNA sequences that encode this CDR3 too. The V call is TRBV19, the J call TRBJ2-1, with D possibly TRBD2 on 6 matching bases. The CDR3 has 15 amino acids. Germline V CDR1 and CDR2: LNHDA, SQIVND (reference sequence). Trimming took off 3 bases at V and 1 base at J, with 10 bases between the two ends. CDR3 loop: CASSIRSGSYNEQFF. The CDR3 bases are TGTGCCAGTAGTATTCGCAGCGGGTCCTACAATGAGCAGTTCTTC.

The chain has TRBV5-4 and TRBJ2-3, with unresolved D. The CDR3 has 13 amino acids. Trimming left V 5 bases short and J 6 bases short, with 13 bases between. Germline V gene lookup returns CDR1 SGHNT and CDR2 YYREEE (reference sequence). CDR3 nucleotide sequence: TGTGCCAGCAGGAACTACACCTACGATACGCAGTATTTT. It specifies CASRNYTYDTQYF.

This clone was observed a few times. The CDR3 sequence: CASSLSIPTGRRNEKLFF. The CDR3 bases are TGTGCCAGCAGTTTATCGATTCCCACAGGGAGGCGCAATGAAAAACTGTTTTTT. The chain has TRBV27 and TRBJ1-4; D might be TRBD1 (6 bases). V lost 0 bases, J lost 5 bases, and 19 bases lay in between. From germline, CDR1 is MNHEY and CDR2 SMNVEV (reference sequence). The CDR3 runs to 18 residues.

The rearrangement uses TRBV28 and TRBJ1-1; D possibly corresponds to TRBD1 (5 bases). The germline V gene encodes CDR1 MDHEN and CDR2 SYDVKM. This CDR3 has 16 residues. Trimming pared 2 bases from V and 1 base from J, leaving 14 bases between. The CDR3 protein is CASSLGGTPGNTEAFF. In DNA form, the CDR3 reads TGTGCCAGCAGTTTAGGCGGGACGCCGGGGAACACTGAAGCTTTCTTT.

The rearrangement uses TRBV7-2 and TRBJ2-7; 12 nucleotides match TRBD1. The J segment lost 5 bases and the V segment lost 3 bases, leaving 11 bases of the junction unmatched. Germline-derived CDR1 and CDR2 are SGHTA and FQGNSA. CDR3 length: 17 amino acids. The CDR3 region is CASSFTGTGGMRDEQYF. CDR3 coding DNA: TGTGCCAGCAGCTTCACCGGGACAGGGGGCATGAGGGACGAGCAGTACTTC.

The chain links TRBV30 to TRBJ2-7; 13 nucleotides match TRBD2. The germline gives CDR1 GTSNPN, CDR2 SVGIG (reference sequence). Trimming cost V 3 bases and J 4 bases; bases outside gene matches: 3. The CDR3 spans 14 residues. The CDR3 region is CAWSLGLAGYEQYF. DNA for the CDR3: TGTGCCTGGAGCCTGGGACTAGCGGGATACGAGCAGTACTTC.

The genes are TRBV5-6 and TRBJ1-3, with D unclear. This CDR3 is 15 amino acids long. CDR1 is SGHDT, CDR2 YYEEEE, per germline. The V gene lost 2 bases and the J gene lost 0 bases, with 9 bases spanning the gap. CDR3 protein: CASSFRPSSGNTIYF. The CDR3 region has the DNA TGTGCCAGCAGCTTCCGTCCGAGCTCTGGAAACACCATATATTTT.

This chain joins TRBV7-2 and TRBJ2-7; 7 bases line up with TRBD1. The V gene end was trimmed by 5 bases and the J gene end by 6 bases; junction bases not matched to a gene: 16. This CDR3 region has 16 residues. Germline CDR1 is SGHTA and CDR2 is FQGNSA. The CDR3 reads CASSLTGQVRDLEQYF. The CDR3 bases are TGTGCCAGCAGCCTAACAGGACAGGTTAGGGACCTCGAGCAGTACTTC.

The chain has TRBV7-9 and TRBJ2-7; 7 nucleotides line up with TRBD1. J gave up 5 bases and V 5 bases, and 6 bases lay outside the gene matches. The length of the CDR3 is 13 residues. Per the germline V gene, CDR1 is SEHNR and CDR2 is FQNEAQ (reference sequence). The CDR3 spells CASSRLTGDEQYF. The CDR3 bases are TGTGCCAGCAGCCGTTTAACAGGGGACGAGCAGTACTTC. The entire variable domain, with the rest obtained from reference TRBV7-9 and TRBJ2-7, is as follows: DTGVSQNPRHKITKRGQNVTFRCDPISEHNRLYWYRQTLGQGPEFLTYFQNEAQLEKSRLLSDRFSAERPKGSFSTLEIQRTEQGDSAMYLCASSRLTGDEQYFGPGTRLTVT.

Only one count was recorded for this clone. The V gene is TRBV25-1, the J gene TRBJ2-1, with 7 bases that match TRBD1. The germline gives CDR1 MGHDK, CDR2 SYGVNS. V was clipped by 2 bases and J by 7 bases; unmatched bases: 2. This CDR3 has 13 residues. The CDR3 loop reads CASSEPQGNEQFF. In nucleotides, the CDR3 is TGTGCCAGCAGTGAACCACAGGGGAATGAGCAGTTCTTC.

The chain links TRBV30 to TRBJ2-3, with 7 bases lining up with TRBD2. This CDR3 spans 14 amino acids. With 2 bases clipped from V and 2 bases from J, the junction kept 4 bases outside the gene matches. Germline values: CDR1 GTSNPN, CDR2 SVGIG (reference sequence). The CDR3 protein is CAWSTGRYTDTQYF. The DNA for the CDR3 is TGTGCCTGGAGTACCGGGAGGTACACAGATACGCAGTATTTT.

The chain links TRBV28 to TRBJ1-4; TRBD1 is a possible D gene (5 bases). V was shortened by 3 bases and J by 8 bases, with 19 bases between the two germline ends. CDR3 length: 16 amino acids. The germline V gene has CDR1 MDHEN and CDR2 SYDVKM. The CDR3 region has the DNA TGTGCCAGCAGTTTGTGGAGACCAGGGCGGCGGGAAAAACTGTTTTTT. Translated: CASSLWRPGRREKLFF.

This clone was recorded only once. Other nucleotide sequences from this sample produce the same CDR3. This chain uses TRBV7-2 with TRBJ2-5, with unresolved D. Trimming took 3 bases from V and 3 from J, leaving 8 bases between them. Germline CDR1 SGHTA, CDR2 FQGNSA. CDR3 length equals 13 residues. The CDR3 spells CASSLNREETQYF. The DNA for the CDR3 is TGTGCCAGCAGCTTGAATAGGGAAGAGACCCAGTACTTC.

The chain is built from TRBV5-4 and TRBJ1-4, with D tentatively TRBD1 (5 bases). The CDR3 is 15 residues long. CDR1 is SGHNT, CDR2 YYREEE, per germline (reference sequence). V lost 0 bases and J lost 8, with 14 bases in between. The DNA of the CDR3 is TGTGCCAGCAGCTTGGAGGCAGGGTCGGGGGAAAAACTGTTTTTT. Encoded protein: CASSLEAGSGEKLFF.

The rearrangement joins TRBV5-1 to TRBJ2-2; D possibly corresponds to TRBD1 (5 bases). The V gene's germline CDR1 is SGHRS and CDR2 YFSETQ. CDR3 size: 15 residues. Trimming cost V 5 bases and J 5 bases, with 16 bases left between them. The CDR3 bases are TGCGCCAGCAGTAACGGACACGAAGGGACCGGGGAGCTGTTTTTT. This encodes CASSNGHEGTGELFF.

This chain uses TRBV5-8 with TRBJ1-2; weak D call: TRBD1 (5 bases). Germline loops: CDR1 SGHTS, CDR2 YDEGEE. CDR3 length equals 14 residues. V lost 5 bases and J 2 bases, leaving 13 bases between the germline ends. As DNA, the CDR3 is TGTGCCAGCAGTCAACCCCCAGGGAACTATGGCTACACCTTC. Its protein product is CASSQPPGNYGYTF. Complete variable domain (other parts from reference TRBV5-8 and TRBJ1-2): EAGVTQSPTHLIKTRGQQATLRCSPISGHTSVYWYQQALGLGLQFLLWYDEGEERNRGNFPPRFSGRQFPNYSSELNVNALELEDSALYLCASSQPPGNYGYTFGSGTRLTVV.

Here the CDR3 DNA reads TGTGCCAGCAGTTATACTAGCAATCAGCCCCAGCATTTT. Translated: CASSYTSNQPQHF. The chain is built from TRBV6-5 and TRBJ1-5; D call uncertain. CDR1 is MNHEY and CDR2 is SVGAGI in the germline V gene. This CDR3 spans 13 amino acids. V lost 3 bases, J lost 0 bases, and 3 bases lay in between.

The rearrangement joins TRBV5-1 to TRBJ1-5; 12 nucleotides line up with TRBD1. The CDR3 contains 18 residues. Germline V gene sequence: CDR1 SGHRS, CDR2 YFSETQ. Germline trimming cut 2 bases from V and 2 bases from J; bases unmatched to any gene: 8. For the CDR3, the DNA is TGCGCCAGCAGCTTTGGGGACAGGGGGCATAGGGGCAATCAGCCCCAGCATTTT. It yields the protein CASSFGDRGHRGNQPQHF. Using reference TRBV5-1 and TRBJ1-5 for the parts outside the CDR3, the full variable domain is KAGVTQTPRYLIKTRGQQVTLSCSPISGHRSVSWYQQTPGQGLQFLFEYFSETQRNKGNFPGRFSGRQFSNSRSEMNVSTLELGDSALYLCASSFGDRGHRGNQPQHFGDGTRLSIL.

The chain combines TRBV10-1 with TRBJ2-1; maybe TRBD2 (5 bases). Germline CDR1 WNHNN, CDR2 SYGVQD (reference sequence). V was clipped by 7 bases and J by 8 bases, with 15 bases between them. The CDR3 runs 13 residues. CDR3 residues: CASTYTLADEQFF. The CDR3 DNA reads TGCGCCAGCACGTATACCCTAGCCGATGAGCAGTTCTTC.

The CDR3 spells CASSLGLAENYEQYF. The CDR3 bases are TGTGCCAGCAGCTTGGGACTAGCGGAAAACTACGAGCAGTACTTC. The chain couples TRBV5-4 to TRBJ2-7, with 9 bases lining up with TRBD2. This CDR3 region has 15 residues. With V trimmed by 0 bases and J by 3 bases, 4 bases remained unmatched. CDR1 and CDR2 (germline): SGHNT, YYREEE (reference sequence). Combining the CDR3 with reference TRBV5-4 and TRBJ2-7 gives the whole variable domain ETGVTQSPTHLIKTRGQQVTLRCSSQSGHNTVSWYQQALGQGPQFIFQYYREEENGRGNFPPRFSGLQFPNYSSELNVNALELDDSALYLCASSLGLAENYEQYFGPGTRLTVT.

The chain combines TRBV27 with TRBJ2-7; maybe TRBD2 (5 bases). CDR1 is MNHEY, CDR2 SMNVEV, per germline (reference sequence). V dropped 4 bases and J dropped 6 bases, with 22 bases sitting between them. This CDR3 comprises 16 residues. The chain's CDR3 is CASSSIPHTGRTEQYF. For the CDR3, the DNA is TGTGCCAGCAGTTCTATCCCACACACGGGAAGGACCGAGCAGTACTTC.